The clone carrying this T cell receptor (beta chain) was counted a few times. The data belong to a study of blood T cell repertoires in COVID-19. About the research overall: Whether acute or convalescent, the COVID-19 samples came from the United States, Italy and Spain. Sample material is recorded as cDNA or gDNA derived from T cells, B-cell-depleted T cells, or PBMCs.

Per the study methods: Nucleated cell counts were estimated from reference gene primer amplification. TCRdb's table, derived via immunoSEQ multiplex PCR, lists solely in-frame clones and lacks some. D and trimming come from the DNA, and the V and J calls and clone size come from that table. Of roughly 350,000 clones in the sample, 88% were seen once. Seattle participants joined during active infection and were tracked over time. Germline CDR1 reads SGHNT; CDR2 reads YYREEE (reference sequence). With 3 bases clipped from V and 7 bases from J, the junction kept 5 bases outside the gene matches. The CDR3 has 15 residues.

The TCR originated in a woman in her seventies with COVID-19, enrolled during active disease. The chain is built from TRBV5-4 and TRBJ1-4; 11 bases are shared with TRBD1. The sample consisted of peripheral blood. CDR3 sequence reads: CASSSPGQGGEKLFF. The CDR3 bases are TGTGCCAGCAGCTCCCCGGGACAGGGGGGTGAAAAACTGTTTTTT.